This T cell receptor beta chain comes out of a study of T-cell memory formation after mild COVID-19. Study-level results: Pre-infection memory harbored some responding clones, suggesting cross-reactive memory joined. Among CD4+ contracting clones, most were CM and EM, and CD8+ ones EMRA.

5'RACE, which relied on constant-segment primers, yielded TCR alpha and TCR beta cDNA libraries carrying sample barcodes and UMIs. From the 5' RACE reads, TCRdb called clonotypes with MiXCR, one entry per CDR3 protein. The sample has 120,000 to 150,000 distinct CDR3 sequences; roughly 6.3% are singletons. This CDR3 region has 17 residues. Germline CDR1 is SGHRS and CDR2 is YFSETQ. Losses at the gene ends were 4 bases for V and 0 bases for J; bases not matched to a gene: 8. This clonotype was counted ten times or more. What it recognizes is unknown. The sequence derives from an adult woman who had mild COVID-19 (a few samples of this study predate the infection). Cell type and time point are not known. The chain links TRBV5-1 to TRBJ2-1, with 9 nucleotides matching TRBD1. The specimen sequenced was PBMCs or a T cell subset sorted from them (not recorded which). The CDR3 spells CASSRTRDRVSYNEQFF. DNA of the CDR3: TGCGCCAGCAGCCGCACTCGGGACAGGGTCTCCTACAATGAGCAGTTCTTC.